These T cell receptor beta chains were read from a single sample in a study of blood T cell repertoires in COVID-19. The method was immunoSEQ multiplex PCR; TCRdb's version includes in-frame clones alone and lacks a portion of them. The sample lists over 200,000 clones; 88% were seen once. The specimen was peripheral blood. Receptors originate from a man aged 18 to 29 with active or convalescent COVID-19. CDR3s include the opening cysteine and the closing phenylalanine or tryptophan. A D gene is named only where the DNA matches it firmly. Size is stated for part of the rows, as once, few or many counts, or as a class when the clone is expanded.

size: NA
D: NA
J: TRBJ1-1
V: TRBV27
CDR3: CASSSPNLLGDTEAFF
DNA: TGTGCCAGCAGTTCCCCTAACCTTCTAGGGGACACTGAAGCTTTCTTT

size: NA
D: TRBD2
J: TRBJ2-1
V: TRBV10-3
CDR3: CAISAGGSSYNEQFF
DNA: TGTGCCATCAGTGCCGGCGGGAGCTCCTACAATGAGCAGTTCTTC

size: NA
D: TRBD1
J: TRBJ2-7
V: TRBV2
CDR3: CASRDRGSYEQYF
DNA: TGTGCCAGCAGGGACAGGGGTTCCTACGAGCAGTACTTC

size: NA
D: NA
J: TRBJ2-7
V: TRBV5-4
CDR3: CASSEGTRYEQYF
DNA: TGTGCCAGCAGCGAGGGGACTCGCTACGAGCAGTACTTC

size: few
D: NA
J: TRBJ1-2
V: TRBV7-9
CDR3: CASSFFAGTGYTF
DNA: TGTGCCAGCAGCTTTTTCGCAGGGACAGGCTACACCTTC

size: NA
D: TRBD2
J: TRBJ2-5
V: TRBV19
CDR3: CASSIFAASGRETQYF
DNA: TGTGCCAGTAGTATATTCGCAGCTAGCGGGAGGGAGACCCAGTACTTC

size: NA
D: NA
J: TRBJ1-4
V: TRBV11-2
CDR3: CASSSKTGIGGEKLFF
DNA: TGTGCCAGCAGCTCAAAAACAGGGATTGGCGGCGAAAAACTGTTTTTT

size: NA
D: NA
J: TRBJ2-7
V: TRBV19
CDR3: CASSMRSNSYEQYF
DNA: TGTGCCAGTAGTATGCGGAGTAACTCATACGAGCAGTACTTC

size: few
D: NA
J: TRBJ2-1
V: TRBV28
CDR3: CASSFGGNYNEQFF
DNA: TGTGCCAGCAGTTTTGGGGGGAACTACAATGAGCAGTTCTTC

size: NA
D: NA
J: TRBJ2-7
V: TRBV11-1
CDR3: CASSLSKGGLYEQYF
DNA: TGTGCCAGCAGCCTATCGAAGGGCGGGCTCTACGAGCAGTACTTC

size: NA
D: NA
J: TRBJ1-5
V: TRBV12-5
CDR3: CASGLVPNTGIRVSNQPQHF
DNA: TGTGCTAGTGGTTTGGTCCCTAATACAGGGATACGAGTGAGCAATCAGCCCCAGCATTTT

size: NA
D: TRBD2
J: TRBJ2-7
V: TRBV14
CDR3: CASSTQPGGPEYF
DNA: TGTGCCAGCAGCACCCAACCGGGAGGGCCCGAGTACTTC

size: NA
D: NA
J: TRBJ2-5
V: TRBV11-2
CDR3: CASSLMRAGETQYF
DNA: TGTGCCAGCAGCTTAATGCGGGCCGGAGAGACCCAGTACTTC